The present TCR beta chain was sequenced within a study of CXCR3-negative and CXCR3-positive naive CD8 T cells. Study context: Per library, roughly 1.6 +/- 0.3 million reads; 130 million to 150 million TRB reads overall.

A few hundred thousand cells per CD8+ T cell subset were flow-sorted in triplicate. A word on this clonotype: Antigen unknown.

Each TRB cDNA library was prepared by 5' RACE (with UMI labels). TCRdb re-called the 5' RACE reads and catalogs CDR3 proteins one per entry, DNA excluded. The table for this sample gives 50,000 to 65,000 distinct CDR3 sequences. Germline V CDR1 and CDR2: DFQATT, SNEGSKA (reference sequence). This CDR3 has 12 amino acids. General study findings and limits: With CXCR3 expression partially decreased after cryopreservation, most assays relied on fresh PBMCs. Between one naive subset and the other, surface CD5 was comparable, and TCR strength was inferred from TRB CDR3 properties.

Sequencing was carried out using memory CD8+ T cells from blood. This TCR was sampled from a human donor in good health. Some clones in this sample may be carry-over from other donors' samples. The chain uses TRBV20-1 and TRBJ1-2; TCRdb lists TRBD1, though no DNA is available to test this call. The CDR3 here is CSAVDGADGYTF.